This T cell receptor (beta chain) appears in the sequencing data of a study of T cell responses to AZD1222 COVID-19 vaccine (dated by TCRdb to the early 2020s). In the study overall: Because spike-specific TCR depth and breadth did not differ between the two schedules, AZD1222 recipients who got a second dose at roughly 4 weeks were pooled with those who got a second dose at roughly 12 weeks. Trial participants were enrolled by age into 18-55, 56-69 and 70-plus year subgroups, with 148, 28 and 57 TCR-sequenced participants respectively. A total of around 240 trial participants underwent TCR sequencing, of whom 200 to 220 received two doses of AZD1222 and about 26 received two doses of the MenACWY control vaccine. The research as a whole found: The vaccine-associated CD4 TCRs covered the entire spike protein, and the dominant responses fell in regions 160-218 and 743-854. Participants were mostly white British, with more females than males. The authors suggested clonal diversity may have been underestimated. The 56-69-year group was small, and its depth increase did not reach significance, likely because of low power. Nearly half of unique spike-specific TCRs reportedly recognized epitopes outside regions mutated in the B.1.351 and B.1.1.7 variants. Because no samples from the day 14 peak response were available, repertoires could be characterized only after the peak T cell response. A significant rise in spike-specific TCR breadth and depth was observed after two AZD1222 doses relative to day 0 and relative to MenACWY recipients. Only five or six AZD1222 recipients were SARS-CoV-2 seropositive at baseline, limiting conclusions about previously exposed vaccinees.

Reading the label with the study, this specimen's time point is: baseline before first vaccination. The vaccinee samples were drawn from two UK trials, COV001 and COV002, one of which was a single-blind randomized controlled phase 2/3 trial testing AZD1222 (ChAdOx1 nCoV-19) in healthy adults. Trial participant PBMC samples were collected at day 0 and day 28 after the second dose for TCRbeta chain sequencing. A note on this clone: It lacks a known antigen. No qualities accompany the bases; no much larger clone lies one base away.

The CDR3 regions of human TCRbeta chains were subjected to immunosequencing. On the study's bioinformatics: Repertoire TCRs were matched against a reference library of SARS-CoV-2-specific TCRs generated with the MIRA antigen-specificity platform. Breadth was defined as the fraction of unique TCRs that were SARS-CoV-2-associated. Depth was defined as the fraction of total T cells that were SARS-CoV-2-associated. Each spike-specific TCR was assigned to its reactive spike region and to a CD4 or CD8 class using the MIRA data. Log10-transformed breadth and depth values were compared by one-way ANOVA with Sidak's multiple comparisons tests. What TCRdb holds here is the immuneACCESS table cut down to in-frame rearrangements. Part of the clones is not present; checked against another copy, under half of the missing clones reflect an unresolved V gene, and the others are unexplained. The D gene and trimming were derived from the DNA, and the V and J assignments and clone size from that table. Within this sample are 180,000 or so clones, with about 86% of them counted one time only. Approximately 7.7% of the sample rests with the top ten.

Sample: peripheral blood, taken on day 0 of AZD1222 vaccination. The TCR comes from an adult in good health.

The DNA sequence is given as TGTGCCAGCAGCTTGGTCACCCGAGGAAGTGGCTACACCTTC. This is translated as CASSLVTRGSGYTF. Rearrangement joined TRBV5-5 to TRBJ1-2, with the D gene not confidently named. CDR1 SGHKS and CDR2 YYEKEE are derived from the germline V gene (reference sequence). There are 14 amino acids in the CDR3, from cysteine to phenylalanine inclusive. Only the CDR3 region is kept as DNA, spanning 42 bases read in frame from base 1. Trimming takes 0 bases from V and 7 bases from J, and the germline ends sit 13 bases apart.